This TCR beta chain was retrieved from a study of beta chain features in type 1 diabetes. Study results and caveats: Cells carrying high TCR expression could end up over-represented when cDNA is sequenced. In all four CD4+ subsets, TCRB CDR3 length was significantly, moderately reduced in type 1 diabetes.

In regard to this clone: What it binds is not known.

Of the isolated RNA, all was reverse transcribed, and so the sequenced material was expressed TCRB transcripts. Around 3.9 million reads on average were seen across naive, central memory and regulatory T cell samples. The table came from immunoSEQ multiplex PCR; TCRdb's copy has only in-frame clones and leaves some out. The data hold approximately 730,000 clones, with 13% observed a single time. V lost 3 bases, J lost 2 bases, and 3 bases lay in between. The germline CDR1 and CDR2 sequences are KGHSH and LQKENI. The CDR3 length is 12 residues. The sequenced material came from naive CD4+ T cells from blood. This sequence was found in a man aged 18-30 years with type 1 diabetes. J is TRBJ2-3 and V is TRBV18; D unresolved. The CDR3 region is CASSPITDTQYF. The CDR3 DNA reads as TGTGCCAGCTCACCTATCACAGATACGCAGTATTTT.